This TCR beta chain comes out of a study of blood T cell repertoires in COVID-19. V dropped 1 base and J dropped 0 bases, with 5 bases sitting between them. The CDR3 loop spans 14 amino acids. Germline CDR1 reads SGHAT; CDR2 reads FQNNGV. Seattle's cohort entered during active infection and was followed longitudinally. Measured with immunoSEQ multiplex PCR; TCRdb has only the in-frame clones, and not every one. The sample lists hundreds of thousands of clones; roughly 90% were seen once. The sample taken for sequencing was peripheral blood. The J gene is TRBJ2-3, the V gene TRBV11-2; D gene ambiguous. The TCR comes from a woman aged 30 to 39 with COVID-19, enrolled during active disease. The DNA for the CDR3 is TGTGCCAGCAGCTTAGTATTAAGCACAGATACGCAGTATTTT. Protein product: CASSLVLSTDTQYF.